These T cell receptor beta chains were read from a single sample in a study of CD4 T cells in relation to SARS-CoV-2 and coronaviruses. Here immunoSEQ multiplex PCR was the method, and the copy in TCRdb shows in-frame clones only, minus some. The sample has around 16,000 clones, under 85% seen once. These TCRs' antigens remain unknown. The sequencing sample was made of CD4+ T cells from PBMCs, cultured in vitro. Receptor source: a human donor in good health. The CDR3 runs from the conserved cysteine through the conserved F or W. The D gene is left open where the match is weak. Clone sizes are given selectively: once, few, many, or a class where the clone is expanded.

V gene	J gene	clone size	D gene	CDR3 protein	CDR3 DNA
TRBV28	TRBJ1-1	.	.	CASSPLLRKNTEAFF	TGTGCCAGCAGTCCACTTCTCCGGAAGAACACTGAAGCTTTCTTT
TRBV7-3	TRBJ2-1	.	TRBD2	CASSPTSSGRTPYNEQFF	TGTGCCAGCAGCCCTACATCTAGCGGGAGAACTCCCTACAATGAGCAGTTCTTC
TRBV9	TRBJ2-1	.	TRBD2	CASRENGLAGGNEQFF	TGTGCCAGCAGGGAAAATGGGCTAGCGGGAGGTAATGAGCAGTTCTTC
TRBV24-1	TRBJ2-5	.	.	CATSSPSQYQETQYF	TGTGCCACGTCCTCTCCCTCACAATACCAAGAGACCCAGTACTTC
TRBV6-5	TRBJ2-5	.	.	CASSKRGKEGETQYF	TGTGCCAGCAGTAAACGTGGGAAGGAGGGAGAGACCCAGTACTTC
TRBV5-6	TRBJ2-7	.	TRBD1	CASSHTGGLSSYEQYF	TGTGCCAGCAGTCATACAGGGGGTTTGAGCTCCTACGAGCAGTACTTC
TRBV6-1	TRBJ2-7	few	.	CASSEIGAKGKYF	TGTGCCAGCAGTGAAATAGGCGCAAAAGGAAAGTACTTC
TRBV2	TRBJ2-7	.	.	CASRLESSYEQYF	TGTGCCAGCAGACTAGAAAGCTCCTACGAGCAGTACTTC
TRBV5-8	TRBJ1-5	.	.	CASSLGGRQNQPQHF	TGTGCCAGCAGCTTAGGGGGGAGGCAAAATCAGCCCCAGCATTTT
TRBV7-8	TRBJ2-7	.	.	CASSLAAGSGETYEQYF	TGTGCCAGCAGCTTAGCGGCAGGGTCGGGTGAGACCTACGAGCAGTACTTC